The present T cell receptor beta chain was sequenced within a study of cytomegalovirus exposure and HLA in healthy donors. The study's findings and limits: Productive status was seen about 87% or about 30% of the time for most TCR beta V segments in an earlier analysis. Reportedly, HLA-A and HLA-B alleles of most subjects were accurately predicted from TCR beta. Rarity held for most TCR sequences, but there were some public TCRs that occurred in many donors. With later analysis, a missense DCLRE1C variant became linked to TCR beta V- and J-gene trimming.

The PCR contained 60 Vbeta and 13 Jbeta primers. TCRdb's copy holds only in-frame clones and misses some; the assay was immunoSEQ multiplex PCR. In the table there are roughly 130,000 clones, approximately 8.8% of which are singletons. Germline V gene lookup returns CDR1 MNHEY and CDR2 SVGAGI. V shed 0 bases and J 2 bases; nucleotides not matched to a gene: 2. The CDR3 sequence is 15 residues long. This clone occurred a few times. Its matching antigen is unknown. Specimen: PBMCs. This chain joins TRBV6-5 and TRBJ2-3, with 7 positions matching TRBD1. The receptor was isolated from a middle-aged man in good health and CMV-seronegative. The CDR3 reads CASSYSTGSTDTQYF. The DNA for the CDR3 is TGTGCCAGCAGTTACTCGACAGGGTCCACAGATACGCAGTATTTT.